This entry lists 9 T cell receptor beta chains sequenced from one sample in a study of patients and donors after allogeneic stem cell transplantation. TCRdb re-analysed the RT-PCR reads in MiXCR, keeping a single row per CDR3 protein. The data contain roughly 230,000 distinct CDR3 sequences, 13% to 15% of them singletons. Sequences were obtained from blood, either unsorted or a sorted T cell fraction (not recorded which). These receptors were taken from a human donor who was either an allogeneic HSCT recipient or a stem cell or donor lymphocyte infusion donor (not recorded which). It is not recorded whose cells these are; they may come from a transplant donor.

This clonotype was seen more than once but under ten times. The J gene is TRBJ1-5, the V gene TRBV5-6; D is unclear. Trimming took off 4 bases at V and 0 bases at J, with 8 bases between the two ends. The CDR3 has 14 residues. Germline-derived CDR1 and CDR2 are SGHDT and YYEEEE. The CDR3 loop is CASSPGLSNQPQHF. The CDR3 region has the DNA TGTGCCAGCAGCCCAGGTCTTAGCAATCAGCCCCAGCATTTT.

This clonotype was counted many times. The chain is built from TRBV7-9 and TRBJ2-1; the match to TRBD1 covers 7 bases. The CDR3 extends over 16 amino acids. Looked up from germline, CDR1 is SEHNR and CDR2 is FQNEAQ (reference sequence). J lost 7 bases, V lost 6 bases, and 15 bases had no gene match. The CDR3: CASSLTRQGRWNEQFF. CDR3 coding DNA: TGTGCCAGCAGTCTAACTCGACAGGGCCGGTGGAATGAGCAGTTCTTC.

This chain connects TRBV15 to TRBJ2-1, with D tentatively TRBD2 (6 bases). CDR3 length: 13 amino acids. Trimming stripped 7 bases from V and 2 bases from J, with 9 bases between. The germline V gene encodes CDR1 LNHNV and CDR2 YYDKDF (reference sequence). CDR3 nucleotides: TGTGCCACCACACTAGCAACCTACAATGAGCAGTTCTTC. It codes for CATTLATYNEQFF.

This clonotype was counted a few times. V and J are TRBV4-3 and TRBJ2-5; 7 nucleotides match TRBD2. The CDR3 runs to 15 residues. The V gene's germline CDR1 is LGHNA and CDR2 YSLEER. The V gene end was trimmed by 4 bases and the J gene end by 4 bases; junction bases not matched to a gene: 9. The CDR3 region has the DNA TGCGCCAGCAGCCTCTCCGGCGGGGAGGGAGAGACCCAGTACTTC. Its protein is CASSLSGGEGETQYF.

This clonotype was recorded many times. CDR3 in DNA: TGTGCCAGCAGTCGCGACAGTCATAGCAATCAGCCCCAGCATTTT. This encodes CASSRDSHSNQPQHF. V gene TRBV2 combines with J gene TRBJ1-5, with D perhaps matching TRBD1 (5 bases). The length of the CDR3 is 15 residues. Germline CDR1 SNHLY, CDR2 FYNNEI. Trimming left V 5 bases short and J 0 bases short, with 11 bases between.

This clonotype was observed a few times. V gene TRBV14 combines with J gene TRBJ2-5; 9 bases line up with TRBD2. The V and J ends lost 1 base and 6 bases, in that order; junction bases with no gene match: 9. The length of the CDR3 is 16 residues. Germline CDR1 reads SGHDN; CDR2 reads FVKESK. The CDR3 DNA reads TGTGCCAGCAGCCAAGTGGGGACTAGCTCTCGGCAGACCCAGTACTTC. Protein sequence: CASSQVGTSSRQTQYF.

This clonotype was counted a few times. V and J are TRBV6-2 or TRBV6-3 and TRBJ2-1; 8 nucleotides agree with TRBD2. The CDR3 is made up of 17 amino acids. Germline CDR1 MNHEY, CDR2 SVGEGT. Trimming cost V 3 bases and J 0 bases; bases outside gene matches: 7. As DNA, the CDR3 is TGTGCCAGCAGTTATACTAGCGGTGCGAGCTCCTACAATGAGCAGTTCTTC. Translating it yields CASSYTSGASSYNEQFF.

The chain links TRBV27 to TRBJ2-2, with TRBD1 identical over 8 bases. Trimming took 6 bases from V and 4 from J; bases not matched to a gene: 7. Germline V gene sequence: CDR1 MNHEY, CDR2 SMNVEV (reference sequence). The CDR3 has 15 residues. CDR3 region: CASSEYRGFTGELFF. The CDR3 nucleotides read TGTGCCAGCAGCGAATACAGGGGGTTCACCGGGGAGCTGTTTTTT.

This clonotype has only a few counts. The chain employs TRBV28 and TRBJ1-2, with 8 positions matching TRBD1. The CDR3 consists of 12 residues. Trimming at V came to 8 bases and at J to 4 bases, leaving 3 bases not matched to a gene. Per the germline V gene, CDR1 is MDHEN and CDR2 is SYDVKM. The CDR3 sequence is CASSGQGYGYTF. Written as DNA, the CDR3 is TGTGCCAGCTCCGGACAGGGCTATGGCTACACCTTC.